Listed here are 28 T cell receptor beta chains from one sample, sequenced in a study of T cell repertoires in cytomegalovirus infection. Antigen specificity for these receptors is unknown. TCRdb re-called the reads through MiXCR, storing one row per CDR3 protein. The data show 250,000 to 300,000 distinct CDR3 sequences, with 20% to 25% seen just once and roughly a fifth held by the top ten. This specimen was cultured PBMCs, taken from culture after CMV antigen stimulation. These receptors all stem from a human donor in good health (CMV status not recorded). Some clones in this sample may be carry-over from other donors' samples.

The V gene is TRBV10-3, the J gene TRBJ2-5; possible D gene TRBD2, 6 bases. With 6 bases removed from V and 1 base from J, the gap between germline ends came to 15 bases. There are 15 residues in the CDR3. Germline V gene sequence: CDR1 ENHRY, CDR2 SYGVKD. CDR3 nucleotide sequence: TGTGCCATCAGCGCATTTAGTAGCGGCCAAGAGACCCAGTACTTC. Translated, it gives CAISAFSSGQETQYF.

This rearrangement joins TRBV29-1 to TRBJ1-2; D is perhaps TRBD1 (6 bases). With 5 bases removed from V and 1 base from J, the gap between germline ends came to 11 bases. The length of the CDR3 is 13 residues. Germline V lookup: CDR1 SQVTM, CDR2 ANQGSEA. The CDR3 region has the DNA TGCAGCGTTCAGGGGAGGGGTAACTATGGCTACACCTTC. Its translation: CSVQGRGNYGYTF.

The chain is built from TRBV29-1 and TRBJ2-1; 7 bases align to TRBD2. J gave up 0 bases and V 1 base, and 3 bases lay outside the gene matches. The CDR3 has 15 amino acids. Germline values: CDR1 SQVTM, CDR2 ANQGSEA. The CDR3 sequence: CSVEGREHSYNEQFF. In nucleotides, the CDR3 is TGCAGCGTTGAAGGGCGGGAGCACTCCTACAATGAGCAGTTCTTC.

The genes are TRBV4-2 and TRBJ1-2; TRBD1 matches at 9 bases. The CDR3 extends over 17 amino acids. The trim removed 0 bases at V and 5 bases at J, leaving 10 bases unmatched. Germline V gene data show CDR1 as LGHNA and CDR2 as YNFKEQ. The CDR3 loop is CASSQDLSGTGSYGYTF. In DNA, the CDR3 is TGTGCCAGCAGCCAAGATCTGTCCGGGACAGGGAGTTATGGCTACACCTTC.

The DNA of the CDR3 is TGTGCCAGCAGTTATGTCGTCGCAGATACGCAGTATTTT. Translated, it gives CASSYVVADTQYF. The chain carries TRBV6-5 and TRBJ2-3; D is undetermined. Germline lookup yields CDR1 MNHEY and CDR2 SVGAGI. This CDR3 region has 13 residues. Trimming cost V 3 bases and J 4 bases, with 8 bases left between them.

This clonotype was seen repeatedly, ten times or more. The chain couples TRBV7-8 to TRBJ1-6; possibly TRBD1 for D (5 bases). Germline V CDR1 and CDR2: SGHVS, FQNEAQ. V was cut by 3 bases and J by 10 bases, with 13 bases left in between. The CDR3 covers 14 residues. The CDR3 spells CASSLGGVGSPLHF. CDR3 nucleotide sequence: TGTGCCAGCAGCTTGGGGGGAGTAGGATCACCCCTCCACTTT.

This clonotype was detected only a few times. The chain combines TRBV12-3 or TRBV12-4 with TRBJ1-4; TRBD1 is a possible D gene (5 bases). The CDR3 is 14 amino acids. V shed 4 bases and J shed 1 base, with 7 bases lying between them. DNA of the CDR3: TGTGCCAGCAGTTCCACAGGAACTAATGAAAAACTGTTTTTT. Its protein is CASSSTGTNEKLFF.

This clonotype was detected ten times or more. The chain couples TRBV6-1 to TRBJ1-2, with unresolved D. CDR3 length: 13 residues. Trimming took off 6 bases at V and 8 bases at J, with 16 bases between the two ends. Per the germline V gene, CDR1 is MNHNS and CDR2 is SASEGT. CDR3 bases: TGTGCCAGCAGCCCAGGCGAATGGTCGGGCTACACCTTC. Translation gives CASSPGEWSGYTF.

In its sample, this clonotype was seen many times. J is TRBJ2-5 and V is TRBV7-2; 8 bases fit TRBD2. J gave up 1 base and V 7 bases, and 5 bases lay outside the gene matches. The germline V gene encodes CDR1 SGHTA and CDR2 FQGNSA. The CDR3 length is 14 residues. DNA of the CDR3: TGTGCCAGCATCCCGGGGGGGCCCCAAGAGACCCAGTACTTC. Translated: CASIPGGPQETQYF.

The CDR3 sequence is CATSPGQGFEETQYF. The CDR3 nucleotides read TGTGCCACCTCACCGGGACAGGGCTTCGAAGAGACCCAGTACTTC. The chain couples TRBV6-5 to TRBJ2-5; 9 bases line up with TRBD1. The J segment lost 3 bases and the V segment lost 10 bases, leaving 12 bases of the junction unmatched. CDR3 length equals 15 residues. The germline V gene has CDR1 MNHEY and CDR2 SVGAGI.

This clonotype was recorded a few times. This chain joins TRBV7-6 and TRBJ2-1; the match to TRBD2 covers 11 bases. Germline CDR1 and CDR2: SGHVS and FNYEAQ. V gave up 6 bases and J gave up 3 bases; unmatched junction bases: 4. This CDR3 contains 15 residues. CDR3 protein: CASRRLAGNYNEQFF. CDR3 coding DNA: TGTGCCAGCAGACGACTAGCGGGAAACTACAATGAGCAGTTCTTC.

This clonotype was seen a handful of times. V gene TRBV12-5 combines with J gene TRBJ1-1; no firm D call. V was trimmed by 1 base and J by 6 bases, leaving 9 bases between them. This CDR3 contains 13 residues. Germline lookup yields CDR1 LGHNT and CDR2 FRNRAP. The CDR3 DNA sequence: TGTGCTAGTGGTTTGGGACCCGCCTCTGAAGCTTTCTTT. Protein sequence: CASGLGPASEAFF.

The chain has TRBV3-1 and TRBJ1-1, with D perhaps matching TRBD1 (5 bases). Germline CDR1 and CDR2: LGHDT and YNNKEL (reference sequence). The CDR3 sequence is 15 residues long. Trimming pared 0 bases from V and 5 bases from J, leaving 13 bases between. DNA of the CDR3: TGTGCCAGCAGCCAAGATCTGGGGGTAGTGACTGAAGCTTTCTTT. It specifies CASSQDLGVVTEAFF.

Many counts were recorded for this clonotype. This chain links TRBV6-1 with TRBJ2-7; 10 nucleotides match TRBD2. CDR3 length equals 19 residues. From germline, CDR1 is MNHNS and CDR2 SASEGT. After removal of 5 bases from V and 0 bases from J, the junction contained 16 bases not matched to a gene. CDR3 loop: CASSYFRWEGLADSYEQYF. Here the CDR3 DNA reads TGTGCCAGCAGTTATTTTCGGTGGGAAGGACTAGCGGACTCCTACGAGCAGTACTTC.

This clonotype was found a few times. In DNA form, the CDR3 reads TGTGCCACCAGTGATCGCCCGGGACTAGCAGATGAGCAGTTCTTC. It translates to CATSDRPGLADEQFF. The chain uses TRBV24-1 and TRBJ2-1; 9 bases map to TRBD2. CDR1 is KGHDR, CDR2 SFDVKD, per germline. The CDR3 covers 15 residues. V shed 3 bases and J 8 bases; nucleotides not matched to a gene: 7.

The chain joins TRBV7-2 to TRBJ1-3; the D is unclear. Trimming left V 0 bases short and J 8 bases short, with 2 bases between. The CDR3 runs 11 residues. CDR1 SGHTA and CDR2 FQGNSA come from the germline V gene. The CDR3 region has the DNA TGTGCCAGCAGCTTAGCTGACACCATATATTTT. Translation gives CASSLADTIYF.

This clonotype has a handful of counts. This sequence joins TRBV6-5 and TRBJ1-1; D gene uncertain. Germline CDR1 and CDR2: MNHEY and SVGAGI. The V end lost 5 bases, the J end lost 0 bases, and 7 bases lay between the germline ends. The CDR3 runs to 13 residues. The CDR3 DNA reads TGTGCCAGCAGTCGAAACATGAACACTGAAGCTTTCTTT. Amino acids: CASSRNMNTEAFF.

This clonotype appeared a few times. This chain links TRBV5-4 with TRBJ2-7; 8 bases are shared with TRBD2. The germline CDR1 and CDR2 sequences are SGHNT and YYREEE (reference sequence). The trim removed 0 bases at V and 5 bases at J, leaving 10 bases unmatched. This CDR3 has 16 residues. DNA of the CDR3: TGTGCCAGCAGCTTGGATTACGGACTAGCAATAGACGAGCAGTACGTC. It is translated as CASSLDYGLAIDEQYV.

This sequence joins TRBV6-2 or TRBV6-3 and TRBJ2-1; D not certain. The CDR3 is 15 amino acids. Germline V gene data show CDR1 as MNHEY and CDR2 as SVGEGT. Trimming took off 0 bases at V and 5 bases at J, with 11 bases between the two ends. CDR3 bases: TGTGCCAGCAGTTACTCTGGGGTGGCGGACAATGAGCAGTTCTTC. Its protein is CASSYSGVADNEQFF.

This rearrangement joins TRBV14 to TRBJ2-3, with 8 positions matching TRBD2. This CDR3 contains 15 residues. Germline V lookup: CDR1 SGHDN, CDR2 FVKESK. J lost 6 bases, V lost 4 bases, and 9 bases had no gene match. The CDR3 region is CASSLLTSEADTQYF. The CDR3 nucleotides are TGTGCCAGCAGCCTCTTGACTAGCGAGGCGGATACGCAGTATTTT.

The V call is TRBV4-1, the J call TRBJ2-5; a weak D match, TRBD2 (6 bases). The V gene's germline CDR1 is MGHRA and CDR2 YSYEKL. CDR3 length: 16 amino acids. Deletions cut 1 base from V and 0 bases from J, with 12 bases between. The CDR3 DNA follows: TGCGCCAGCAGCCAAGCAATAGCGGAGCACCAAGAGACCCAGTACTTC. This gives the protein CASSQAIAEHQETQYF.

V is TRBV18 and J is TRBJ2-6, with D perhaps given as TRBD1 or TRBD2 (5 bases each). Germline CDR1 and CDR2: KGHSH and LQKENI. The germline V and J ends were trimmed by 3 bases and 0 bases, with 15 bases remaining between them. The CDR3 extends over 18 amino acids. CDR3 amino acids: CASSPDTRGVSGANVLTF. Written as DNA, the CDR3 is TGTGCCAGCTCACCGGATACTCGAGGGGTCTCTGGGGCCAACGTCCTGACTTTC.

This chain connects TRBV29-1 to TRBJ2-7; TRBD2 might be the D (6 bases). The germline V gene encodes CDR1 SQVTM and CDR2 ANQGSEA. The ends were cut back, 0 bases at V and 2 bases at J, with 11 bases in the middle. This CDR3 region has 14 residues. CDR3 protein: CSVEDRGTAYEQYF. DNA for the CDR3: TGCAGCGTTGAAGATCGGGGGACTGCCTACGAGCAGTACTTC.

This clonotype was seen a handful of times. V gene TRBV5-1 combines with J gene TRBJ2-1, with 8 positions matching TRBD2. Germline V CDR1 and CDR2: SGHRS, YFSETQ. The ends lost 3 bases at V and 5 bases at J; junction bases unmatched: 10. The CDR3 is made up of 16 amino acids. The CDR3 sequence is CASSSSTSGGNNEQFF. DNA of the CDR3: TGCGCCAGCAGCTCCAGTACCAGCGGGGGAAACAATGAGCAGTTCTTC.

This clonotype has at least ten counts. The chain joins TRBV7-2 to TRBJ2-7; no clear D gene. The CDR3 totals 12 residues. Looked up from germline, CDR1 is SGHTA and CDR2 is FQGNSA. V was trimmed by 5 bases and J by 1 base, leaving 6 bases between them. CDR3 sequence: CASSPPSYEQYF. Written as DNA, the CDR3 is TGTGCCAGCAGCCCCCCGTCCTACGAGCAGTACTTC.

V is TRBV10-2 and J is TRBJ2-3; D uncertain. This CDR3 is 16 amino acids long. Per the germline V gene, CDR1 is WSHSY and CDR2 is SAAADI. V lost 5 bases and J 2 bases, leaving 17 bases between the germline ends. The CDR3 DNA sequence: TGCGCCAGCAGTCGAGAACCCCGGTCTTCCACAGATACGCAGTATTTT. Its protein product is CASSREPRSSTDTQYF.

The chain uses TRBV30 and TRBJ1-2; TRBD1 matches 8 bases. From germline, CDR1 is GTSNPN and CDR2 SVGIG (reference sequence). The J segment lost 8 bases and the V segment lost 1 base, leaving 6 bases of the junction unmatched. The CDR3 has 13 residues. CDR3 sequence: CAWSDDRGWGYTF. The CDR3 DNA sequence: TGTGCCTGGAGTGATGACAGGGGTTGGGGCTACACCTTC.

This clonotype turned up a few times. J is TRBJ2-5 and V is TRBV7-3, with TRBD2 matching over 10 bases. The CDR3 has 15 residues. The J segment lost 7 bases and the V segment lost 4 bases, leaving 9 bases of the junction unmatched. The germline V gene encodes CDR1 SGHTA and CDR2 FQGTGA. The chain's CDR3 is CASSSRAGGGGTQYF. The DNA of the CDR3 is TGTGCCAGCAGCTCCCGAGCGGGAGGGGGGGGGACCCAGTACTTC.